This entry lists 24 T cell receptor beta chains sequenced from one sample in a study of T cells in Graves' hyperthyroidism and ophthalmopathy. Amplification yielded TCR beta CDR3 regions, with RNA transcripts as the source. First-round RT-PCR targeting the TCR CDR3 was performed with the HTBI primer set. Via MiXCR, TCRdb re-called the multiplex PCR reads, giving one row per CDR3 protein. This table holds hundreds of thousands of distinct CDR3 sequences, 14% found once. Material for sequencing was blood. These TCRs come from a woman between 40 and 55 years old with Graves' hyperthyroidism.

This clonotype was counted ten times or more. The chain is built from TRBV6-1 and TRBJ1-1; D call uncertain. The germline V and J ends were trimmed by 6 bases and 2 bases, with 10 bases remaining between them. Per the germline V gene, CDR1 is MNHNS and CDR2 is SASEGT. The CDR3 has 13 amino acids. The chain's CDR3 is CASRQHENTEAFF. The DNA for the CDR3 is TGTGCCAGCAGACAACACGAAAACACTGAAGCTTTCTTT.

This chain connects TRBV7-2 to TRBJ1-2; D not certain. Trimming took off 5 bases at V and 5 bases at J, with 9 bases between the two ends. CDR1 is SGHTA and CDR2 is FQGNSA in the germline V gene. The CDR3 spans 12 residues. The CDR3 coding sequence is TGTGCCAGCAGCCGTTCCGGGTATGGCTACACCTTC. Encoded protein: CASSRSGYGYTF.

Many counts were recorded for this clonotype. This chain joins TRBV30 and TRBJ1-5; D not certain. CDR1 and CDR2 from the germline V gene are GTSNPN and SVGIG (reference sequence). The CDR3 loop spans 14 amino acids. Trimming took 0 bases from V and 4 from J, leaving 10 bases between them. CDR3 residues: CAWSVQWGNQPQHF. The DNA for the CDR3 is TGTGCCTGGAGTGTACAATGGGGAAATCAGCCCCAGCATTTT.

This clonotype was counted a few times. The J gene is TRBJ1-4, the V gene TRBV24-1, with D hard to call. CDR1 and CDR2 from the germline V gene are KGHDR and SFDVKD. V was clipped by 4 bases and J by 1 base, with 6 bases between them. This CDR3 region has 14 residues. The CDR3 DNA follows: TGTGCCACCAGTGAATCGGAAACTAATGAAAAACTGTTTTTT. This encodes CATSESETNEKLFF.

The chain combines TRBV11-1 with TRBJ2-3; 8 bases map to TRBD2. This CDR3 region has 16 residues. Germline lookup yields CDR1 SGHAT and CDR2 FQDESV (reference sequence). V lost 5 bases, J lost 1 base, and 8 bases stayed unmatched. CDR3 protein: CASSPLAGLGTDTQYF. DNA for the CDR3: TGTGCCAGCAGCCCATTAGCGGGATTGGGCACAGATACGCAGTATTTT.

The chain links TRBV27 to TRBJ1-5, with D perhaps matching TRBD1 (6 bases). CDR3 length equals 16 residues. Germline lookup yields CDR1 MNHEY and CDR2 SMNVEV (reference sequence). Trimming stripped 4 bases from V and 7 bases from J, with 20 bases between. The CDR3 DNA follows: TGTGCCAGCAGTTCCCAGGGATCGGGGGGCGAACAGCCCCAGCATTTT. It encodes CASSSQGSGGEQPQHF.

This clonotype was seen at least ten times. This chain joins TRBV28 and TRBJ2-6; 12 bases agree with TRBD1. The CDR3 totals 16 residues. Germline V gene sequence: CDR1 MDHEN, CDR2 SYDVKM. V was clipped by 6 bases and J by 2 bases; unmatched bases: 2. Here the CDR3 reads CASRGQGATGANVLTF. In DNA, the CDR3 is TGTGCCAGCAGGGGACAGGGGGCAACTGGGGCCAACGTCCTGACTTTC.

The gene calls are TRBV2 and TRBJ2-5, with TRBD2 identical over 12 bases. CDR1 and CDR2 (germline): SNHLY, FYNNEI. This CDR3 contains 15 residues. With 4 bases clipped from V and 2 bases from J, the junction kept 2 bases outside the gene matches. For the CDR3, the DNA is TGTGCCAGCAGTGGACTAGCGGGAGAGCAAGAGACCCAGTACTTC. This encodes CASSGLAGEQETQYF.

This clonotype was recorded at least ten times. The V gene is TRBV9, the J gene TRBJ1-1; D uncertain. Germline V CDR1 and CDR2: SGDLS, YYNGEE. Between the trimmed V and J ends, which lost 0 bases and 1 base, there was a span of 4 bases. The CDR3 contains 13 residues. The CDR3 is CASSVVQNTEAFF. The CDR3 coding sequence is TGTGCCAGCAGCGTAGTACAGAACACTGAAGCTTTCTTT.

This clonotype was found many times. The chain combines TRBV10-1 with TRBJ2-3; D is possibly TRBD2 (6 bases). V shed 3 bases and J shed 4 bases, with 11 bases lying between them. CDR1 and CDR2 from the germline V gene are WNHNN and SYGVQD (reference sequence). The CDR3 is 14 residues long. CDR3 sequence reads: CASSDRERADTQYF. As DNA, the CDR3 is TGCGCCAGCAGTGATCGGGAGAGGGCAGATACGCAGTATTTT.

The CDR3 is CASSLYSGRAPEQYF. CDR3 bases: TGTGCCAGCAGTTTATACAGTGGGAGGGCCCCCGAGCAGTACTTC. V and J are TRBV28 and TRBJ2-7; 7 bases map to TRBD2. The CDR3 is 15 residues long. CDR1 is MDHEN and CDR2 is SYDVKM in the germline V gene. Trimming took 1 base from V and 6 from J; bases not matched to a gene: 9.

In this sample, this clonotype turned up many times. The chain recombines TRBV12-3 or TRBV12-4 with TRBJ2-5, with a weak D call TRBD1 (7 bases). The CDR3 totals 17 residues. V lost 5 bases and J 4 bases, leaving 23 bases between the germline ends. The CDR3 DNA follows: TGTGCCAGCAGTCAACGATACGGGAGAACAGGGGCAGAGACCCAGTACTTC. Protein sequence: CASSQRYGRTGAETQYF.

The chain uses TRBV27 and TRBJ1-2; TRBD1 matches 9 bases. CDR3 size: 13 residues. J was trimmed by 2 bases and V by 10 bases; bases with no gene match: 5. Germline lookup yields CDR1 MNHEY and CDR2 SMNVEV (reference sequence). The CDR3 DNA reads as TGTGCCACCGGACAGGGGTTGAACTATGGCTACACCTTC. Protein sequence: CATGQGLNYGYTF.

This chain links TRBV6-2 or TRBV6-3 with TRBJ2-7; D is perhaps TRBD1 (5 bases). This CDR3 has 12 amino acids. Trimming took 6 bases from V and 1 from J, leaving 7 bases between them. Per germline, CDR1 MNHEY and CDR2 SVGEGT. CDR3 coding DNA: TGTGCCAGCAGGGACACATCCTACGAGCAGTACTTC. Translating gives CASRDTSYEQYF.

This clonotype occurred many times. The rearrangement links TRBV3-1 to TRBJ1-2; TRBD1 might be the D (6 bases). Germline V lookup: CDR1 LGHDT, CDR2 YNNKEL (reference sequence). V shed 1 base and J shed 8 bases, with 17 bases lying between them. This CDR3 spans 15 amino acids. CDR3 loop: CASSQGTVGAGGYTF. The CDR3 DNA reads as TGTGCCAGCAGCCAAGGTACCGTGGGGGCAGGCGGCTACACCTTC.

This clonotype was seen at least ten times. V and J are TRBV5-1 and TRBJ1-5; D unclear. Deletions cut 0 bases from V and 6 bases from J, with 13 bases between. This CDR3 is built from 15 residues. Germline assignment: CDR1 SGHRS and CDR2 YFSETQ. CDR3 loop: CASSLAGRSGQPQHF. The CDR3 coding sequence is TGCGCCAGCAGCTTGGCGGGCAGGAGCGGTCAGCCCCAGCATTTT.

This clonotype was seen only a few times. The chain recombines TRBV2 with TRBJ2-3; 10 positions agree with TRBD2. The trim removed 4 bases at V and 3 bases at J, leaving 4 bases unmatched. This CDR3 contains 15 residues. Germline V CDR1 and CDR2: SNHLY, FYNNEI. The CDR3 bases are TGTGCCAGCAGTGTTCTACTAGCGGGAACAGATACGCAGTATTTT. Amino acid sequence: CASSVLLAGTDTQYF.

Only a few counts were recorded for this clonotype. This sequence may be a read error, since a much larger clone differs from it by one base. V and J are TRBV2 and TRBJ1-6; 9 bases are a match to TRBD1. Germline V CDR1 and CDR2: SNHLY, FYNNEI. The CDR3 covers 14 residues. The CDR3 spells CASRGTGPSSLLHF. The CDR3 nucleotides read TGTGCCAGCAGGGGGACAGGGCCCAGTTCACTCCTCCACTTT.

This clonotype was seen at least ten times. The V and J genes are TRBV28 and TRBJ1-6; D uncertain. Germline V CDR1 and CDR2: MDHEN, SYDVKM. The CDR3 has 12 residues. Deletions cut 6 bases from V and 4 bases from J, with 4 bases between. The CDR3 loop reads CASSKYNSPLHF. Here the CDR3 DNA reads TGTGCCAGCAGCAAATATAATTCACCCCTCCACTTT.

This clonotype was observed at least ten times. The rearrangement joins TRBV28 to TRBJ1-1; 8 nucleotides align to TRBD1. The trim removed 5 bases at V and 13 bases at J, leaving 15 bases unmatched. Germline V CDR1 and CDR2: MDHEN, SYDVKM. CDR3 length equals 14 residues. The CDR3 DNA sequence: TGTGCCAGCAGTCCTCCCGGGACAGGCCCCGAGGGTTTCTTT. Its protein product is CASSPPGTGPEGFF.

This clonotype has at least ten counts. The gene calls are TRBV20-1 and TRBJ2-7; D remains unclear. Germline V gene data show CDR1 as DFQATT and CDR2 as SNEGSKA (reference sequence). The CDR3 has 14 amino acids. V lost 0 bases, J lost 3 bases, and 12 bases lay in between. Written as DNA, the CDR3 is TGCAGTGCTAGAGATCTGGCCAGGAACTACGAGCAGTACTTC. This encodes CSARDLARNYEQYF.

A single count supports this clonotype. This chain connects TRBV7-2 to TRBJ2-2, with a possible D match to TRBD2 (7 bases). CDR1 is SGHTA, CDR2 FQGNSA, per germline. This CDR3 has 16 residues. Trimming pared 5 bases from V and 4 bases from J, leaving 17 bases between. This CDR3 is CASSLGGGRATGELFF. The DNA of the CDR3 is TGTGCCAGCAGCCTAGGGGGGGGGAGGGCCACCGGGGAGCTGTTTTTT.

The chain combines TRBV12-3 or TRBV12-4 with TRBJ2-5; 7 bases align to TRBD1. J lost 5 bases, V lost 6 bases, and 9 bases had no gene match. The CDR3 spans 14 residues. CDR3 residues: CASSPNRGRETQYF. The CDR3 DNA reads as TGTGCCAGCAGCCCTAACAGGGGTCGGGAGACCCAGTACTTC.

This clonotype was found many times. The J gene is TRBJ2-3, the V gene TRBV28; TRBD1 is a possible D gene (5 bases). The V gene lost 5 bases and the J gene lost 4 bases, with 16 bases spanning the gap. CDR3 size: 15 residues. Germline CDR1 is MDHEN and CDR2 is SYDVKM. CDR3 nucleotide sequence: TGTGCCAGCAGTCCCATCACGCAGGGATCAGATACGCAGTATTTT. This codes for CASSPITQGSDTQYF.